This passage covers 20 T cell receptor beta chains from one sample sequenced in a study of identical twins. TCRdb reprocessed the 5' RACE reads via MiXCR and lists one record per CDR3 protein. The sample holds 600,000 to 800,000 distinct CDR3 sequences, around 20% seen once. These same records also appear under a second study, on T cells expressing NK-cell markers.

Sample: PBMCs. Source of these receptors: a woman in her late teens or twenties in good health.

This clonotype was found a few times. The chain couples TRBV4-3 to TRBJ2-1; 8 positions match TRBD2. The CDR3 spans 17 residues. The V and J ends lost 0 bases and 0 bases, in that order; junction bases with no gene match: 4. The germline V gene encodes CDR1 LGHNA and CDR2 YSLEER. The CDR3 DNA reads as TGCGCCAGCAGCCAAGATTCAAGCGGGAGCTCCTACAATGAGCAGTTCTTC. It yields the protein CASSQDSSGSSYNEQFF.

CDR3 region: CASSYTLSLVYF. The DNA of the CDR3 is TGTGCCAGCAGTTATACCCTCAGCCTGGTGTACTTC. The V call is TRBV6-6, the J call TRBJ2-7, with D uncertain. This CDR3 region has 12 residues. V lost 3 bases, J lost 12 bases, and 15 bases lay in between. CDR1 MNHNY and CDR2 SVGAGI come from the germline V gene (reference sequence).

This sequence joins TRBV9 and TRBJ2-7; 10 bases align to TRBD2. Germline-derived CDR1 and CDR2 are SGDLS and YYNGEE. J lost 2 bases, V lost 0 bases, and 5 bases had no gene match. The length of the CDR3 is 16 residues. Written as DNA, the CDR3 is TGTGCCAGCAGCGTAGATCCTAGCGGGAGTACCTACGAGCAGTACTTC. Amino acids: CASSVDPSGSTYEQYF. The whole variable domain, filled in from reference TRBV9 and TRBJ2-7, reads DSGVTQTPKHLITATGQRVTLRCSPRSGDLSVYWYQQSLDQGLQFLIQYYNGEERAKGNILERFSAQQFPDLHSELNLSSLELGDSALYFCASSVDPSGSTYEQYFGPGTRLTVT.

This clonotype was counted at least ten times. The CDR3 loop reads CSAGRGADYEQYF. CDR3 coding DNA: TGCAGTGCCGGACGAGGGGCGGACTACGAGCAGTACTTC. This chain uses TRBV20-1 with TRBJ2-7; D may correspond to TRBD1 or TRBD2 (5 bases each). V lost 6 bases to trimming and J lost 3 bases, with 15 bases between them. CDR1 DFQATT and CDR2 SNEGSKA come from the germline V gene (reference sequence). The CDR3 runs 13 residues.

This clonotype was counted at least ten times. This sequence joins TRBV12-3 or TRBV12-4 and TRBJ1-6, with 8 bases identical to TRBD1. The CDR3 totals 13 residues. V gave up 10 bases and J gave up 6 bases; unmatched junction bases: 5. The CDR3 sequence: CATSDRANSPLHF. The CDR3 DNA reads TGTGCCACCTCGGACAGGGCTAATTCACCCCTCCACTTT.

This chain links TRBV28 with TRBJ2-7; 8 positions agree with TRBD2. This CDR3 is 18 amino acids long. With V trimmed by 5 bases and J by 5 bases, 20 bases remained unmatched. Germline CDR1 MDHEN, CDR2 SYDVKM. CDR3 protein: CASSGTRSGSIILDEQYF. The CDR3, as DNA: TGTGCCAGCAGTGGCACAAGGAGCGGGAGTATAATTTTGGACGAGCAGTACTTC.

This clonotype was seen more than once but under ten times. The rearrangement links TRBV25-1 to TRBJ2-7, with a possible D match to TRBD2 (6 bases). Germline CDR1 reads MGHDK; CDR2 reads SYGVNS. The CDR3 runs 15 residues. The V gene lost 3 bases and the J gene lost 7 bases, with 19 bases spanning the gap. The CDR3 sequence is CASSETGTLPPEQYF. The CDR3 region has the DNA TGTGCCAGCAGTGAGACCGGGACTCTACCTCCGGAGCAGTACTTC.

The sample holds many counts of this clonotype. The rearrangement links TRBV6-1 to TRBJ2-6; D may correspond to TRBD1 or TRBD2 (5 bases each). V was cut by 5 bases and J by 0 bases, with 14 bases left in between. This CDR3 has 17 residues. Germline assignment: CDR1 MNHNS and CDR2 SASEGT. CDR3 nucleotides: TGTGCCAGCAGTCTTGGGACGGGGAACTCTGGGGCCAACGTCCTGACTTTC. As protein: CASSLGTGNSGANVLTF.

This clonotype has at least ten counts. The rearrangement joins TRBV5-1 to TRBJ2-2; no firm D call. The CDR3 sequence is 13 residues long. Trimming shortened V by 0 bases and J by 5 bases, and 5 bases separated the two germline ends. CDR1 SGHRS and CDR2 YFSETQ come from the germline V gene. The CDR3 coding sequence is TGCGCCAGCAGCTTGGCCCAGACCGGGGAGCTGTTTTTT. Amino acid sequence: CASSLAQTGELFF.

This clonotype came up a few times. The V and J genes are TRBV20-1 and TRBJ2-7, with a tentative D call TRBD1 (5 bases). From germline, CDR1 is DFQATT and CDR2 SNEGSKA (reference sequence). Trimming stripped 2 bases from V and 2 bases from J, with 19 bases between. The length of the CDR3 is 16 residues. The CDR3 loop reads CSARNPRGYPPYEQYF. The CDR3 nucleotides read TGCAGTGCTAGAAACCCAAGGGGCTACCCTCCCTACGAGCAGTACTTC.

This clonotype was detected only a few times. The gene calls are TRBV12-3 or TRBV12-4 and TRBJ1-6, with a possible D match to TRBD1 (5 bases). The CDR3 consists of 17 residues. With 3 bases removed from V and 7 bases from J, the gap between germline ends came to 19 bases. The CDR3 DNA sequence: TGTGCCAGCAGTTTGGCAGTTCGGGCAGGGCCCAATTCACCCCTCCACTTT. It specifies CASSLAVRAGPNSPLHF.

CDR3 residues: CASSPTSTSSYEQYF. DNA for the CDR3: TGTGCCAGCAGTCCCACCAGCACGAGCTCCTACGAGCAGTACTTC. The chain couples TRBV9 to TRBJ2-7, with no clear D. The CDR3 has 15 amino acids. Germline assignment: CDR1 SGDLS and CDR2 YYNGEE. The V and J ends lost 5 bases and 0 bases respectively, with 15 bases between them.

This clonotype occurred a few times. The CDR3 region has the DNA TGTGCCTGCGAGGCCCTCCCAGCCAAAAACATTCAGTACTTC. Translated, it gives CACEALPAKNIQYF. The chain joins TRBV30 to TRBJ2-4; D remains unclear. This CDR3 region has 14 residues. CDR1 is GTSNPN, CDR2 SVGIG, per germline (reference sequence). V lost 6 bases and J 0 bases, leaving 12 bases between the germline ends.

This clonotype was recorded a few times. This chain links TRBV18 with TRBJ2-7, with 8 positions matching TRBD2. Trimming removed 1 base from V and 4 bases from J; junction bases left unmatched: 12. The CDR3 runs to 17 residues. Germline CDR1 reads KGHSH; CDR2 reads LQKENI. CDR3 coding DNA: TGTGCCAGCTCACCACGGTCCGGAGGAGCGGGGGTTTACGAGCAGTACTTC. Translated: CASSPRSGGAGVYEQYF.

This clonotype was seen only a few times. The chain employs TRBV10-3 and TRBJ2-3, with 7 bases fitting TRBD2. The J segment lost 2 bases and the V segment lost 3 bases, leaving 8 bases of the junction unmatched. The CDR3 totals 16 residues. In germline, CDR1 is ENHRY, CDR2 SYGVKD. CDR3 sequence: CAISEPLAAYTDTQYF. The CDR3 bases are TGTGCCATCAGTGAACCTCTAGCGGCGTACACAGATACGCAGTATTTT.

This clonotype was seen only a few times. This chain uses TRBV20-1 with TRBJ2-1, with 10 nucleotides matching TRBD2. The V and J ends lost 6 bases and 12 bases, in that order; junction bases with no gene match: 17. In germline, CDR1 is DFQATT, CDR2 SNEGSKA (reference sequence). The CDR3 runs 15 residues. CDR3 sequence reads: CSAPSSGSGNVLQFF. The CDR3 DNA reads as TGCAGTGCCCCCTCTAGCGGGAGCGGGAATGTGCTGCAGTTCTTC.

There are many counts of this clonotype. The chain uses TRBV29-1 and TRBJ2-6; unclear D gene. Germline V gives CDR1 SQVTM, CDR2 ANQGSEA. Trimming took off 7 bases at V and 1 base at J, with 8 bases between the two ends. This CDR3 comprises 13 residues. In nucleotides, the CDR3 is TGCAGCGCTATGCGTTCTGGGGCCAACGTCCTGACTTTC. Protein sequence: CSAMRSGANVLTF.

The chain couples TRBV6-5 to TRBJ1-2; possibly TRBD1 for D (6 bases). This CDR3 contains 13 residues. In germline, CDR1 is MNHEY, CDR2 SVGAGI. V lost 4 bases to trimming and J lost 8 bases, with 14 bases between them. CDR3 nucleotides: TGTGCCAGCAGTTTCACAGGGTCCGACGGCTACACCTTC. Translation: CASSFTGSDGYTF.

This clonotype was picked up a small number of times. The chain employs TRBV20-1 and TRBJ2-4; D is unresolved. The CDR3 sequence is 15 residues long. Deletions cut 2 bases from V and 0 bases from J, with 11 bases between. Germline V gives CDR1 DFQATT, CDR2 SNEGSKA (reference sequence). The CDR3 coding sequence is TGCAGTGCTAGAACCTGGGCTACAGCCAAAAACATTCAGTACTTC. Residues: CSARTWATAKNIQYF.

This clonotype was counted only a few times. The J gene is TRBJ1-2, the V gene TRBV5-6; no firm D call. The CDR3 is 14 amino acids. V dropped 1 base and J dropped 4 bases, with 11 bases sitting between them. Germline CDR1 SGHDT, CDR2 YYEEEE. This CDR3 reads CASSLWGAIYGYTF. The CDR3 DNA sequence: TGTGCCAGCAGCTTGTGGGGAGCCATCTATGGCTACACCTTC.